Each of the 28 T cell receptor beta chains below was sequenced from the same sample in a study of T-cell reconstitution after alpha-beta-depleted transplantation in children. Library preparation (for TCRbeta) was performed with unique molecular identifiers. TCRdb called the PCR reads again in MiXCR, with one record for every CDR3 protein. This sample has about 610,000 distinct CDR3 sequences; under 12% occur once, and the top ten carry approximately 4.1%. The material sequenced was PBMCs from the stem cell graft donor, taken from the stem cell graft. These receptors came from a human donor who donated a stem cell graft to a child with acute myeloid leukemia.

The table lists this clonotype with many counts. This chain joins TRBV10-3 and TRBJ2-5, with 10 bases that match TRBD1. CDR1 is ENHRY, CDR2 SYGVKD, per germline. Trimming removed 0 bases from V and 5 bases from J; junction bases left unmatched: 3. CDR3 length equals 15 residues. CDR3 loop: CAISESDRGKETQYF. In DNA form, the CDR3 reads TGTGCCATCAGTGAGTCGGACAGGGGGAAGGAGACCCAGTACTTC.

This clonotype was found a few times. The J gene is TRBJ2-1, the V gene TRBV3-1; TRBD2 is a possible D gene (6 bases). CDR3 length: 13 residues. V was pared by 7 bases and J by 12 bases, with 19 bases between. Germline loops: CDR1 LGHDT, CDR2 YNNKEL (reference sequence). The CDR3, as DNA: TGTGCCAGCACTACGACCCGGACCGGGGGGCAGTTCTTC. It encodes CASTTTRTGGQFF.

This clonotype was seen more than once but under ten times. The genes are TRBV20-1 and TRBJ2-5; 8 positions agree with TRBD1. The CDR3 totals 13 residues. CDR1 and CDR2 from the germline V gene are DFQATT and SNEGSKA (reference sequence). The ends lost 6 bases at V and 4 bases at J; junction bases unmatched: 7. The CDR3, as DNA: TGCAGTGCCGACGGACAGGGCGGAGAGACCCAGTACTTC. Encoded protein: CSADGQGGETQYF.

The sample holds a few counts of this clonotype. The V gene is TRBV20-1, the J gene TRBJ2-2; tentatively, D is TRBD1 (5 bases). Trimming took 2 bases from V and 5 from J, leaving 15 bases between them. The CDR3 totals 15 residues. Germline V gene sequence: CDR1 DFQATT, CDR2 SNEGSKA (reference sequence). CDR3 sequence reads: CSARPATVGTGELFF. CDR3 DNA: TGCAGTGCTAGACCTGCGACAGTAGGGACCGGGGAGCTGTTTTTT.

Many counts were recorded for this clonotype. The chain employs TRBV13 and TRBJ2-7; TRBD1 aligns across 8 bases. Germline V gene lookup returns CDR1 PRHDT and CDR2 FYEKMQ (reference sequence). The V gene end was trimmed by 5 bases and the J gene end by 6 bases; junction bases not matched to a gene: 6. CDR3 length: 13 amino acids. CDR3 in DNA: TGTGCCAGCAGCCGGACAGGGCCGTTCGAGCAGTACTTC. This sequence encodes CASSRTGPFEQYF.

This clonotype has more than one count but fewer than ten. The chain recombines TRBV2 with TRBJ2-1; no reliable D call. Trimming shortened V by 2 bases and J by 3 bases, and 11 bases separated the two germline ends. CDR1 is SNHLY and CDR2 is FYNNEI in the germline V gene. The CDR3 contains 15 residues. CDR3 loop: CASSETHLGYNEQFF. The CDR3, as DNA: TGTGCCAGCAGTGAAACTCACCTAGGCTACAATGAGCAGTTCTTC. Combining the CDR3 with reference TRBV2 and TRBJ2-1 gives the whole variable domain EPEVTQTPSHQVTQMGQEVILRCVPISNHLYFYWYRQILGQKVEFLVSFYNNEISEKSEIFDDQFSVERPDGSNFTLKIRSTKLEDSAMYFCASSETHLGYNEQFFGPGTRLTVL.

The CDR3 spells CASSASGEPYGYTF. Written as DNA, the CDR3 is TGTGCCAGCAGCGCGTCAGGAGAACCCTATGGCTACACCTTC. The V gene is TRBV9, the J gene TRBJ1-2; D not resolved. In germline, CDR1 is SGDLS, CDR2 YYNGEE. CDR3 length equals 14 residues. Trimming shortened V by 3 bases and J by 4 bases, and 13 bases separated the two germline ends.

The V and J genes are TRBV25-1 and TRBJ2-6; maybe TRBD2 (6 bases). This CDR3 region has 14 residues. Deletions cut 8 bases from V and 2 bases from J, with 10 bases between. Germline V lookup: CDR1 MGHDK, CDR2 SYGVNS. The CDR3 sequence is CASGGGAGANVLTF. The CDR3 DNA reads as TGTGCCAGCGGCGGAGGGGCTGGGGCCAACGTCCTGACTTTC.

The V gene is TRBV20-1, the J gene TRBJ2-7; 11 nucleotides match TRBD2. V was clipped by 0 bases and J by 2 bases; unmatched bases: 9. CDR3 size: 17 residues. Germline V gene sequence: CDR1 DFQATT, CDR2 SNEGSKA (reference sequence). The CDR3 coding sequence is TGCAGTGCTAGAGACCTAGCGGGAGGAGAGGACCCCTACGAGCAGTACTTC. Its protein is CSARDLAGGEDPYEQYF.

The gene calls are TRBV3-1 and TRBJ1-1; D may be TRBD1 (6 bases). Germline CDR1 reads LGHDT; CDR2 reads YNNKEL (reference sequence). The CDR3 spans 15 residues. Deletions cut 5 bases from V and 7 bases from J, with 20 bases between. For the CDR3, the DNA is TGTGCCAGCAGCGCAGATCCGACAGGCGCGAGTGAAGCTTTCTTT. The encoded protein is CASSADPTGASEAFF.

In its sample, this clonotype was seen a few times. V is TRBV18 and J is TRBJ2-7; 8 bases are shared with TRBD2. The CDR3 totals 16 residues. CDR1 KGHSH and CDR2 LQKENI come from the germline V gene. After removal of 3 bases from V and 4 bases from J, the junction contained 11 bases not matched to a gene. The CDR3 sequence is CASSPPDAGGTYEQYF. As DNA, the CDR3 is TGTGCCAGCTCACCTCCGGACGCGGGAGGTACTTACGAGCAGTACTTC.

This chain uses TRBV6-2 or TRBV6-3 with TRBJ2-7; 9 bases are a match to TRBD1. This CDR3 is 19 amino acids long. Germline CDR1 MNHEY, CDR2 SVGEGT. After removal of 3 bases from V and 0 bases from J, the junction contained 15 bases not matched to a gene. In DNA, the CDR3 is TGTGCCAGCAGTTATACTCCGGGACAGGGACAGGGAAGCTCCTACGAGCAGTACTTC. Protein sequence: CASSYTPGQGQGSSYEQYF.

This clonotype was picked up many times. This chain joins TRBV7-9 and TRBJ1-5; no firm D call. The CDR3 consists of 15 residues. The germline V gene encodes CDR1 SEHNR and CDR2 FQNEAQ (reference sequence). Trimming removed 0 bases at V and 1 base at J, with 7 bases between. Here the CDR3 reads CASSLAGSSNQPQHF. The CDR3 DNA reads as TGTGCCAGCAGCTTAGCGGGGAGCAGCAATCAGCCCCAGCATTTT.

This clonotype was seen a handful of times. The chain has TRBV29-1 and TRBJ1-1, with D uncertain. The CDR3 loop spans 12 amino acids. CDR1 is SQVTM and CDR2 is ANQGSEA in the germline V gene. Between the trimmed V and J ends, which lost 5 bases and 0 bases, there was a span of 7 bases. The CDR3: CSVLSMNTEAFF. The CDR3 DNA reads TGCAGCGTTTTAAGCATGAACACTGAAGCTTTCTTT. Looking up the rest from reference TRBV29-1 and TRBJ1-1 gives the full variable domain: SAVISQKPSRDICQRGTSLTIQCQVDSQVTMMFWYRQQPGQSLTLIATANQGSEATYESGFVIDKFPISRPNLTFSTLTVSNMSPEDSSIYLCSVLSMNTEAFFGQGTRLTVV.

With regard to this clonotype: The junction departs from the called germline gene at one end, perhaps through a read error. The chain couples TRBV3-1 to TRBJ2-1, with a weak D call TRBD1 (6 bases). The CDR3 sequence is 11 residues long. Germline values: CDR1 LGHDT, CDR2 YNNKEL (reference sequence). The DNA of the CDR3 is TGTGCCAGCAGCCACAGGGACATTTTCCTCTTC. It encodes CASSHRDIFLF.

This clonotype has more than one count but fewer than ten. The CDR3 sequence: CASSQRPMNTEAFF. CDR3 coding DNA: TGCGCCAGCAGCCAAAGACCGATGAACACTGAAGCTTTCTTT. The V and J genes are TRBV4-3 and TRBJ1-1; no reliable D call. CDR3 size: 14 residues. Trimming removed 2 bases from V and 0 bases from J, with 7 bases in between. Germline V gene lookup returns CDR1 LGHNA and CDR2 YSLEER.

This clonotype appeared many times. V gene TRBV10-3 combines with J gene TRBJ1-2, with a tentative D call TRBD1 (6 bases). The V end lost 0 bases, the J end lost 0 bases, and 11 bases lay between the germline ends. This CDR3 spans 16 amino acids. Germline values: CDR1 ENHRY, CDR2 SYGVKD. CDR3 in amino acids: CAISESAGTTNYGYTF. The CDR3 DNA follows: TGTGCCATCAGTGAGTCGGCAGGGACAACTAACTATGGCTACACCTTC.

This clonotype was counted only a few times. V usage is TRBV12-3 or TRBV12-4 and J usage is TRBJ2-5; 8 bases are shared with TRBD2. CDR3 length: 15 residues. The ends lost 5 bases at V and 1 base at J; junction bases unmatched: 6. Here the CDR3 reads CASSPQRGSQETQYF. In DNA form, the CDR3 reads TGTGCCAGCAGTCCCCAGCGGGGGAGCCAAGAGACCCAGTACTTC.

This clonotype was recorded a few times. The chain recombines TRBV7-2 with TRBJ2-7; D remains ambiguous. Germline V lookup: CDR1 SGHTA, CDR2 FQGNSA. The CDR3 covers 14 residues. Trimming removed 5 bases at V and 3 bases at J, with 14 bases between. The DNA for the CDR3 is TGTGCCAGCAGCCCCCGCGTCGGAAACTACGAGCAGTACTTC. This encodes CASSPRVGNYEQYF.

This clonotype was picked up a small number of times. The V and J genes are TRBV24-1 and TRBJ2-1; 9 positions agree with TRBD1. The germline CDR1 and CDR2 sequences are KGHDR and SFDVKD. After removal of 9 bases from V and 4 bases from J, the junction contained 15 bases not matched to a gene. This CDR3 is 17 amino acids long. The CDR3 reads CATAGQGTFGVYNEQFF. CDR3 nucleotides: TGTGCCACCGCGGGACAGGGCACCTTCGGGGTGTACAATGAGCAGTTCTTC.

This clonotype was observed a handful of times. The chain is built from TRBV5-6 and TRBJ2-1, with a weak D call TRBD1 (5 bases). The V gene's germline CDR1 is SGHDT and CDR2 YYEEEE. The CDR3 runs to 10 residues. Trimming pared 7 bases from V and 9 bases from J, leaving 8 bases between. CDR3 bases: TGTGCCAGCCAGGGCCGTGAGCAGTTCTTC. Its translation: CASQGREQFF.

This clonotype occurred a few times. The J gene is TRBJ2-4, the V gene TRBV11-2; D gene ambiguous. Trimming left V 0 bases short and J 2 bases short, with 8 bases between. In germline, CDR1 is SGHAT, CDR2 FQNNGV. The CDR3 is 15 residues long. The CDR3 coding sequence is TGTGCCAGCAGCTTAGACAGTCAGCCCAAAAACATTCAGTACTTC. It encodes CASSLDSQPKNIQYF.

This clonotype was detected ten times or more. This sequence joins TRBV6-5 and TRBJ2-3; possibly TRBD2 for D (5 bases). The CDR3 length is 16 residues. CDR1 and CDR2 (germline): MNHEY, SVGAGI. Trimming left V 4 bases short and J 3 bases short, with 17 bases between. The CDR3 protein is CASSFTPLRETDTQYF. The DNA for the CDR3 is TGTGCCAGCAGTTTCACCCCCCTGAGGGAGACAGATACGCAGTATTTT.

This clonotype showed up just a few times. The V call is TRBV15, the J call TRBJ1-6, with 8 bases that match TRBD1. The germline CDR1 and CDR2 sequences are LNHNV and YYDKDF (reference sequence). The length of the CDR3 is 15 residues. With V trimmed by 0 bases and J by 9 bases, 4 bases remained unmatched. The CDR3 bases are TGTGCCACCAGCAGAGATCAGGGGGCGATTTCACCCCTCCACTTT. Translation gives CATSRDQGAISPLHF.

This clonotype was observed a handful of times. CDR3 in amino acids: CSGRETGTDTQYF. The CDR3 region has the DNA TGCAGCGGACGGGAAACGGGGACAGATACGCAGTATTTT. The chain combines TRBV29-1 with TRBJ2-3; D is perhaps TRBD2 (5 bases). V was pared by 7 bases and J by 3 bases, with 14 bases between. Germline CDR1 and CDR2: SQVTM and ANQGSEA. The CDR3 length is 13 residues.

In this sample, this clonotype turned up many times. Its ends do not fully match the called genes, so a read error is possible. The rearrangement joins TRBV7-9 to TRBJ2-7; 8 nucleotides match TRBD1. In germline, CDR1 is SEHNR, CDR2 FQNEAQ (reference sequence). The CDR3 covers 12 residues. The CDR3 nucleotides read TGTGCCAGCAGCCCGTGGACAGGGACCCTCCACTTC. Its translation: CASSPWTGTLHF.

In its sample, this clonotype was seen a few times. V gene TRBV20-1 combines with J gene TRBJ1-1; possible D gene TRBD1, 6 bases. CDR3 length: 14 amino acids. The V end was cut by 4 bases, the J end by 1 base, with 13 bases between. Germline V lookup: CDR1 DFQATT, CDR2 SNEGSKA (reference sequence). DNA of the CDR3: TGCAGTGCTAAGGATCCCAGGGGGAACACTGAAGCTTTCTTT. Protein sequence: CSAKDPRGNTEAFF.

Turning to this clonotype: An end of the junction does not agree with germline; a read error may underlie this. The chain employs TRBV6-5 and TRBJ1-6; perhaps TRBD1 as D (5 bases). This CDR3 has 15 residues. CDR1 is MNHEY and CDR2 is SVGAGI in the germline V gene. CDR3 DNA sequence: TGTGCCAGCAGTGACTCTTGGGGGGGAAATTCACCCCTCCACTTT. Residues: CASSDSWGGNSPLHF.